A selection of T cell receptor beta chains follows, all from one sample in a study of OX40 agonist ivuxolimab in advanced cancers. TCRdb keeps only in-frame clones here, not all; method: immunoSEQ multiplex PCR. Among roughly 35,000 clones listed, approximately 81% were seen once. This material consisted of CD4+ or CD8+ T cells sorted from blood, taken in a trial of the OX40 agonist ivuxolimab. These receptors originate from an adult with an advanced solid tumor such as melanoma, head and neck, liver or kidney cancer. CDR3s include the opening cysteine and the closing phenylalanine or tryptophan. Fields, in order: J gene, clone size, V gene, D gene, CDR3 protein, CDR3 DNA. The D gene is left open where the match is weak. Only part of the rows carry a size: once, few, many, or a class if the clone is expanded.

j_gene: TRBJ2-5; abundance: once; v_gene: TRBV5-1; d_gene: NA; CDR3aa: CASSLAEPQETQYF; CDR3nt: TGCGCCAGCAGCTTGGCCGAACCCCAAGAGACCCAGTACTTC
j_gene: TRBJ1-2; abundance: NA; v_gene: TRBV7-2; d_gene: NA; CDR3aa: CASSLLVSYGYTF; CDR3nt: TGTGCCAGCAGCTTATTGGTGTCGTACGGCTACACCTTC
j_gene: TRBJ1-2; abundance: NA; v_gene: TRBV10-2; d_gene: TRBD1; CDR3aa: CASSEATGSYGYTF; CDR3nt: TGCGCCAGCAGTGAGGCGACAGGGAGCTATGGCTACACCTTC
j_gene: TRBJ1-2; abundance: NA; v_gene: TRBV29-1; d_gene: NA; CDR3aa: CSVEGPSDGYTF; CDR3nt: TGCAGCGTTGAAGGCCCCTCAGATGGCTACACCTTC
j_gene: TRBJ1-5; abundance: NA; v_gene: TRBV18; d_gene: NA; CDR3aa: CASSPSRGGNQPQHF; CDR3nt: TGTGCCAGCTCACCCTCCCGTGGGGGGAATCAGCCCCAGCATTTT
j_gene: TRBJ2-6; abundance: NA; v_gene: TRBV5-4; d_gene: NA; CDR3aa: CASSKGPASGANVLTF; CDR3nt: TGTGCCAGCAGCAAGGGACCGGCCTCTGGGGCCAACGTCCTGACTTTC
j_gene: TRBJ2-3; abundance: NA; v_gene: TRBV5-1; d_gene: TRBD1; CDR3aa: CASSTRQGSDTQYF; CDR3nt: TGCGCCAGCAGCACCCGACAGGGCTCAGATACGCAGTATTTT
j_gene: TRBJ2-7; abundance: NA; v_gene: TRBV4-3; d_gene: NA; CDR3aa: CASSSSLVNNFEQYF; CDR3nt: TGCGCCAGCAGCTCCAGCCTGGTGAACAACTTCGAGCAGTACTTC
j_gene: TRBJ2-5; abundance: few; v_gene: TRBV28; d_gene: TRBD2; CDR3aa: CASSLLAGGPFETQYF; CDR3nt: TGTGCCAGCAGTTTACTAGCGGGAGGGCCTTTTGAGACCCAGTACTTC
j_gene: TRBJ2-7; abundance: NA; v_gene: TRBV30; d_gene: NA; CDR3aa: CAWSTRMTYEQYF; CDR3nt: TGTGCCTGGAGCACCCGGATGACCTACGAGCAGTACTTC
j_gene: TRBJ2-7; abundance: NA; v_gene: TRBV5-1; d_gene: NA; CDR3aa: CASSEGIGEQYF; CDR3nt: TGCGCCAGCTCGGAGGGTATTGGCGAGCAGTACTTC
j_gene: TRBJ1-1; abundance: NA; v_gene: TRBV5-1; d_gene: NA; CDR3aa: CASSLEGPSTTEAFF; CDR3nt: TGCGCCAGCAGCTTGGAGGGGCCCTCGACCACTGAAGCTTTCTTT
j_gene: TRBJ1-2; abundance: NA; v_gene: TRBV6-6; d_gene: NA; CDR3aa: CASSRGTSNYGYTF; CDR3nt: TGTGCCAGCAGCCGTGGGACATCTAACTATGGCTACACCTTC
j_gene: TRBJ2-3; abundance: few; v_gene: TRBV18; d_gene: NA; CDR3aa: CASSLPARTSTDTQYF; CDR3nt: TGTGCCAGCTCACTTCCGGCCAGGACTAGCACAGATACGCAGTATTTT
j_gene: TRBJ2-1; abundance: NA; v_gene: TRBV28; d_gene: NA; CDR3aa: CASRPSGFRDNEQFF; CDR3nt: TGTGCCAGCAGACCAAGCGGTTTTCGAGACAATGAGCAGTTCTTC
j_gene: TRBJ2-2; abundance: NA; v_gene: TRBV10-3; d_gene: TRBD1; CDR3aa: CAISAGQENTGELFF; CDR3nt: TGTGCCATCAGCGCGGGACAGGAGAACACCGGGGAGCTGTTTTTT
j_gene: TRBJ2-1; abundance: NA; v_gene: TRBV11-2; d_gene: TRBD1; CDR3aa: CASSPGTGGVVNEQFF; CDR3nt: TGTGCCAGCAGCCCAGGGACAGGGGGTGTAGTGAATGAGCAGTTCTTC
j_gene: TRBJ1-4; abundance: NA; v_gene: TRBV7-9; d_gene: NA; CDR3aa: CASSFEVLNEKLFF; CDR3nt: TGTGCCAGCAGCTTTGAGGTGCTTAATGAAAAACTGTTTTTT
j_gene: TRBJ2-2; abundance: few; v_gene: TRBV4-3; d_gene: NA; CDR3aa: CASSQGRAVNTGELFF; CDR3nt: TGCGCCAGCAGCCAAGGGAGGGCGGTAAACACCGGGGAGCTGTTTTTT
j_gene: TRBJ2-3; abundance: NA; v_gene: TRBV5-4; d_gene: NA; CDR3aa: CASSPDPDPSTDTQYF; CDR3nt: TGTGCCAGCAGCCCTGACCCCGATCCAAGCACAGATACGCAGTATTTT
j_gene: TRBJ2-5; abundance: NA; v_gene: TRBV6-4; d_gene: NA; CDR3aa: CASSTEKETQYF; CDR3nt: TGTGCCAGCAGTACAGAGAAGGAGACCCAGTACTTC
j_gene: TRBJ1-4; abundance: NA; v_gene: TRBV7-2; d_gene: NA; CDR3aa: CASSLDFRATNEKLFF; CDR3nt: TGTGCCAGCAGCTTAGATTTCAGGGCGACTAATGAAAAACTGTTTTTT
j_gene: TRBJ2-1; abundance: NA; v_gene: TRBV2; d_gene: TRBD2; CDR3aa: CASRDPGTSSFF; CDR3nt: TGTGCCAGCAGGGACCCCGGGACTAGTAGTTTCTTC
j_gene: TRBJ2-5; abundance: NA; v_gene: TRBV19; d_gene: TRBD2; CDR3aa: CASRRGGSGETQYF; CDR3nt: TGTGCCAGTCGACGCGGGGGGAGCGGTGAGACCCAGTACTTC
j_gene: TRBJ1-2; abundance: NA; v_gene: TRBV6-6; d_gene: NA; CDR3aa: CASSYSYGYTF; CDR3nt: TGTGCCAGCAGTTACAGCTATGGCTACACCTTC
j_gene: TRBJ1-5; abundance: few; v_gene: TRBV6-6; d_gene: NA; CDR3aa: CASQPQNFNQPQHF; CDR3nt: TGTGCCAGCCAGCCGCAGAACTTCAATCAGCCCCAGCATTTT
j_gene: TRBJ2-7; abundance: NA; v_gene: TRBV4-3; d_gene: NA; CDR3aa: CASSQARQGLYEQYF; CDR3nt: TGCGCCAGCAGCCAAGCCCGACAGGGACTCTACGAGCAGTACTTC
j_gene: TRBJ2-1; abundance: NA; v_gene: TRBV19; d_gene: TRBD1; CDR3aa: CASSLGQPYNEQFF; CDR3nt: TGTGCCAGTAGTTTGGGACAGCCCTACAATGAGCAGTTCTTC
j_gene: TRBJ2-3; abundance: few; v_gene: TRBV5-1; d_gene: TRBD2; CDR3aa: CASRRTSGSTDTQYF; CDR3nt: TGCGCCAGCAGGAGGACTAGCGGAAGCACAGATACGCAGTATTTT
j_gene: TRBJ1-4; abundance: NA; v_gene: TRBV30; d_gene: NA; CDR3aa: CAWSTMTNEKLFF; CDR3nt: TGTGCCTGGAGCACCATGACTAATGAAAAACTGTTTTTT
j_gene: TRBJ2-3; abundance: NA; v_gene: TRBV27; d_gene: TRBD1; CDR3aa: CASSPRDRDTQYF; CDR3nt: TGTGCCAGCAGTCCCCGGGACAGAGATACGCAGTATTTT
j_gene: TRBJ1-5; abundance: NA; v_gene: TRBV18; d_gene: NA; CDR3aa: CASSPGRQLLGNQPQHF; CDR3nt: TGTGCCAGCTCACCAGGGCGGCAGTTGCTCGGCAATCAGCCCCAGCATTTT
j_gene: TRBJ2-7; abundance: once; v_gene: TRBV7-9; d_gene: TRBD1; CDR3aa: CASSLPQTGGYEQYF; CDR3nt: TGTGCCAGCAGCTTACCGCAGACAGGGGGCTACGAGCAGTACTTC
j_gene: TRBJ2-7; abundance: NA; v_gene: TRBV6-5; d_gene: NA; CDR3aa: CASSYEFHEQYF; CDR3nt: TGTGCCAGCAGTTATGAGTTCCACGAGCAGTACTTC
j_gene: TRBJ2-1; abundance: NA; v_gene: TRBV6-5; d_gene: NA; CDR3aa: CASSYNGYSYNEQFF; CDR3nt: TGTGCCAGCAGTTACAACGGTTACTCCTACAATGAGCAGTTCTTC
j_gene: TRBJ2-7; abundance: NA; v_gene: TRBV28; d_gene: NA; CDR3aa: CASSFFRFYEQYF; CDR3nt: TGTGCCAGCAGTTTTTTCCGGTTCTACGAGCAGTACTTC
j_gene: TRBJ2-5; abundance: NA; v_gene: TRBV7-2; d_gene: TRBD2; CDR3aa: CASSLGYTRGETQYF; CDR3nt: TGTGCCAGCAGCTTAGGGTATACGCGGGGGGAGACCCAGTACTTC
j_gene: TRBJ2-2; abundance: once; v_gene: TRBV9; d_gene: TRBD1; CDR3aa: CASSTSGTGGTGELFF; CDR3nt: TGTGCCAGCAGCACATCCGGGACAGGAGGAACCGGGGAGCTGTTTTTT
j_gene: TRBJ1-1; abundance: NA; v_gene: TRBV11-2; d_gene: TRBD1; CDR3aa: CASSLRTGRNTEAFF; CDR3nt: TGTGCCAGCAGCCTCCGGACAGGGAGGAACACTGAAGCTTTCTTT
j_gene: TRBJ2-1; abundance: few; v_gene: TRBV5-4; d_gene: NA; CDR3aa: CASSPTGVSYNEQFF; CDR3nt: TGTGCCAGCAGCCCAACGGGGGTATCCTACAATGAGCAGTTCTTC
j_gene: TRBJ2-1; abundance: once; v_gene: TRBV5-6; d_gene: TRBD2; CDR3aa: CASSWAGGVDYNEQFF; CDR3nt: TGTGCCAGCAGCTGGGCGGGAGGAGTGGACTACAATGAGCAGTTCTTC
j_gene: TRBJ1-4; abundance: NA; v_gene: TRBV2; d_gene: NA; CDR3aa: CASKDGDDEKLFF; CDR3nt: TGTGCCAGCAAGGACGGCGACGATGAAAAACTGTTTTTT
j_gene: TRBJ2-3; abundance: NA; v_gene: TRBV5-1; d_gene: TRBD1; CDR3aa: CASVSGTGTTDTQYF; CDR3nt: TGCGCCAGCGTGTCTGGGACAGGGACAACAGATACGCAGTATTTT
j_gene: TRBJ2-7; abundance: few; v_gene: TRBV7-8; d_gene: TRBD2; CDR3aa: CASSSPDLLAGYGEQYF; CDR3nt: TGTGCCAGCAGCTCGCCTGACCTCCTAGCGGGGTATGGCGAGCAGTACTTC
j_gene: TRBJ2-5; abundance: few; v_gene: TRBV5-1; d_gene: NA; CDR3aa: CASSFGQGETQYF; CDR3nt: TGCGCCAGCAGCTTTGGGCAGGGAGAGACCCAGTACTTC
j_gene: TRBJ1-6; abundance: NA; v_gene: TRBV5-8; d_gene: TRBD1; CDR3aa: CASSKHRGSGSSPLHF; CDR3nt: TGTGCCAGCAGCAAGCACAGGGGTTCGGGAAGTTCACCCCTCCACTTT
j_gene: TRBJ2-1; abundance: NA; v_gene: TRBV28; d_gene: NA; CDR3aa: CASSPPGVWNEQFF; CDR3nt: TGTGCCAGCAGTCCCCCAGGAGTATGGAATGAGCAGTTCTTC
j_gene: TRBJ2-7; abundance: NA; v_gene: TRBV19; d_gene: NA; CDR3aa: CATGQWNSYEQYF; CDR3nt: TGTGCCACCGGGCAGTGGAACTCCTACGAGCAGTACTTC
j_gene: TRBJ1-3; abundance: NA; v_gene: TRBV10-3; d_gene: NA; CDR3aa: CAISETDSGNTIYF; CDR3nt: TGTGCCATCAGTGAGACAGACTCTGGAAACACCATATATTTT
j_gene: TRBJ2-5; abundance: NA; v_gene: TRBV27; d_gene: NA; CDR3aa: CASRRRPASGETQYF; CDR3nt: TGTGCCAGCAGGCGTCGACCAGCTAGTGGAGAGACCCAGTACTTC
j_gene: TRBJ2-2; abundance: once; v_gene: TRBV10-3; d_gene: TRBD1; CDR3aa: CAAQQGSAGELFF; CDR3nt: TGTGCCGCCCAACAGGGGTCGGCCGGGGAGCTGTTTTTT
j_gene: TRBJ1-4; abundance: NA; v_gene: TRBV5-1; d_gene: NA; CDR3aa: CASSLEDQGREKLFF; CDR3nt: TGCGCCAGCAGCTTGGAGGATCAGGGCCGGGAAAAACTGTTTTTT
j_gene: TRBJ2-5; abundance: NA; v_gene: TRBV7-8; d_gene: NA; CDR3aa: CASSPYEVAGSQETQYF; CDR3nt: TGTGCCAGCAGCCCTTACGAGGTCGCTGGGAGTCAAGAGACCCAGTACTTC
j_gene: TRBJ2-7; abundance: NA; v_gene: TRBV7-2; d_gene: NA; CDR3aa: CASSLVGYSYEQYF; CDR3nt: TGTGCCAGCAGCTTGGTTGGCTACTCCTACGAGCAGTACTTC
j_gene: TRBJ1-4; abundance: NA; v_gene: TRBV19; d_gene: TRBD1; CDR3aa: CASSFQTGTGEKLFF; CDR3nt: TGTGCCAGTAGTTTTCAGACAGGGACGGGCGAAAAACTGTTTTTT
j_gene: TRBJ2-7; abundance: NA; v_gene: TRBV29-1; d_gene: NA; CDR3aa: CSVVRDYEQYF; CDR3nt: TGCAGCGTTGTAAGGGACTACGAGCAGTACTTC
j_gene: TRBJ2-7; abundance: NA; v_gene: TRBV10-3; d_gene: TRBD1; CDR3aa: CATTGGVGEQYF; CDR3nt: TGTGCCACTACAGGGGGCGTCGGCGAGCAGTACTTC
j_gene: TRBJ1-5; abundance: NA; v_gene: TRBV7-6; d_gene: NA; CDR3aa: CASSLALSAGRTDQPQHF; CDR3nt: TGTGCCAGCAGCTTAGCCCTAAGTGCGGGGAGGACGGATCAGCCCCAGCATTTT
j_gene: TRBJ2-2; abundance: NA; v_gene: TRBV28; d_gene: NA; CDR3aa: CTTFTANTGELFF; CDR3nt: TGCACCACTTTTACAGCGAACACCGGGGAGCTGTTTTTT
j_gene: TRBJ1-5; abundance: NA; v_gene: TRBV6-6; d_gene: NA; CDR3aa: CASTRSNQPQHF; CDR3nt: TGTGCCAGCACCAGGAGCAATCAGCCCCAGCATTTT